This T cell receptor beta chain stems from a study of blood T cell repertoires in COVID-19. Original methodology: Reference gene primer amplification gave nucleated cell count estimates. The table came from immunoSEQ multiplex PCR; TCRdb's copy has only in-frame clones and leaves some out. V and J calls and clone size follow that table, whereas D and trimming were derived from the DNA. The sample shows more than 100,000 clones, roughly 80% of them seen only once. Trimming cost V 1 base and J 5 bases, with 3 bases left between them. The CDR3 is made up of 12 amino acids. From germline, CDR1 is SGHTA and CDR2 FQGNSA.

This TCR was sampled from an elderly woman with acute or convalescent COVID-19. The chain employs TRBV7-2 and TRBJ1-3; D gene unclear. The specimen sequenced was peripheral blood. The DNA for the CDR3 is TGTGCCAGCAGCTTAGATAGAAACACCATATATTTT. It is translated as CASSLDRNTIYF.